The 30 T cell receptor beta chains listed next were all sequenced from one sample in a study of type 1 regulatory T cells. Using its own MiXCR run on the reads, TCRdb lists one record per CDR3 protein. This sample has tens of thousands of distinct CDR3 sequences, with roughly 20% found just once. Whole-study results and caveats: Tr1 cells had a more restricted TCR repertoire than non-Tr1 cells.

Antigen specificity for these receptors is unknown. Sequencing input: cultured type 1 regulatory T (Tr1) cells, either the whole culture or a sorted fraction (not recorded which). The origin of the receptors is a human donor in good health.

Turning to this clonotype: A much larger clone lies a single base off, so this may be a read error. This sequence joins TRBV28 and TRBJ1-2, with TRBD1 matching over 7 bases. The CDR3 length is 12 residues. Germline V gene sequence: CDR1 MDHEN, CDR2 SYDVKM. Trimming took 4 bases from V and 4 from J; bases not matched to a gene: 0. CDR3 loop: CASSSGGYGYTF. Written as DNA, the CDR3 is TGTGCCAGCAGTTCAGGGGGCTATGGCTACACCTTC.

J is TRBJ2-3 and V is TRBV5-1; D is unresolved. The V gene lost 1 base and the J gene lost 1 base, with 7 bases spanning the gap. From germline, CDR1 is SGHRS and CDR2 YFSETQ. This CDR3 contains 14 residues. CDR3 residues: CASSLQRGTDTQYF. The CDR3 DNA follows: TGCGCCAGCAGCTTGCAACGGGGCACAGATACGCAGTATTTT.

The V call is TRBV2, the J call TRBJ2-2; TRBD2 might be the D (6 bases). The germline gives CDR1 SNHLY, CDR2 FYNNEI. V was cut by 6 bases and J by 0 bases, with 8 bases left in between. This CDR3 contains 14 residues. This CDR3 reads CASSRLANTGELFF. The CDR3 region has the DNA TGTGCCAGCAGCCGACTAGCGAACACCGGGGAGCTGTTTTTT.

V is TRBV28 and J is TRBJ2-1, with 8 bases that match TRBD2. The CDR3 is 13 amino acids. V gave up 7 bases and J gave up 5 bases; unmatched junction bases: 4. Germline loops: CDR1 MDHEN, CDR2 SYDVKM. The CDR3 nucleotides are TGTGCCAGCATGACAGCGGGAGACAATGAGCAGTTCTTC. Its protein is CASMTAGDNEQFF.

The V call is TRBV19, the J call TRBJ2-1; 10 positions match TRBD2. Germline-derived CDR1 and CDR2 are LNHDA and SQIVND (reference sequence). J gave up 5 bases and V 6 bases, and 10 bases lay outside the gene matches. There are 16 residues in the CDR3. The CDR3 protein is CASSLTSGPLHNEQFF. The CDR3 nucleotides are TGTGCCAGTAGCCTGACTAGCGGGCCTCTCCACAATGAGCAGTTCTTC.

On this clonotype: At one end the junction does not follow the germline gene, possibly because of a read error. The V gene is TRBV28, the J gene TRBJ2-1, with no clear D. The CDR3 has 14 amino acids. Germline V lookup: CDR1 MDHEN, CDR2 SYDVKM. Here the CDR3 DNA reads TGTGTCAGCAGTTCCCCCGCCGGGTACAATGAGCAGTTCTTC. Protein sequence: CVSSSPAGYNEQFF.

The CDR3, as DNA: TGTGCCAGCAGTTGGACGGGACAGGGGTATGGTGAGCAGTTCTTC. This codes for CASSWTGQGYGEQFF. The chain carries TRBV6-5 and TRBJ2-1, with 10 bases identical to TRBD1. The germline CDR1 and CDR2 sequences are MNHEY and SVGAGI. Trimming took 4 bases from V and 9 from J; bases not matched to a gene: 9. The CDR3 length is 15 residues.

Ten or more counts support this clonotype. J is TRBJ2-5 and V is TRBV7-3, with TRBD2 matching 9 bases. Germline-derived CDR1 and CDR2 are SGHTA and FQGTGA. CDR3 length equals 13 residues. J lost 5 bases, V lost 3 bases, and 1 base had no gene match. CDR3 DNA sequence: TGTGCCAGCAGCTTTGCGGGAGGGGAGACCCAGTACTTC. It encodes CASSFAGGETQYF.

This chain connects TRBV18 to TRBJ2-1, with 7 nucleotides matching TRBD2. The CDR3 is made up of 13 amino acids. Losses at the gene ends were 6 bases for V and 13 bases for J; bases not matched to a gene: 12. Germline V CDR1 and CDR2: KGHSH, LQKENI. CDR3 amino acids: CASSDKGGSLQFF. CDR3 sequence (DNA): TGTGCCAGCTCTGACAAGGGCGGGAGTCTTCAGTTCTTC.

The rearrangement joins TRBV5-1 to TRBJ2-3, with TRBD2 matching 7 bases. The CDR3 has 14 residues. Per germline, CDR1 SGHRS and CDR2 YFSETQ. With 10 bases clipped from V and 2 bases from J, the junction kept 10 bases outside the gene matches. CDR3 loop: CAGSLSGLTDTQYF. The CDR3 DNA is TGCGCCGGTTCCCTTAGCGGGCTCACAGATACGCAGTATTTT.

Turning to this clonotype: A read error is possible here, since a much larger clone lies one base away. The chain has TRBV28 and TRBJ2-7, with D possibly TRBD1 on 5 matching bases. This CDR3 comprises 12 residues. Germline CDR1 reads MDHEN; CDR2 reads SYDVKM. The CDR3 spells CVSNSGSYEQYF. CDR3 coding DNA: TGTGTCAGCAATTCAGGGTCCTACGAGCAGTACTTC.

The V gene is TRBV20-1, the J gene TRBJ1-5; no reliable D call. Germline V gene lookup returns CDR1 DFQATT and CDR2 SNEGSKA (reference sequence). V was pared by 3 bases and J by 3 bases, with 6 bases between. The CDR3 loop spans 12 amino acids. The CDR3 region has the DNA TGCAGTGCTAGGCGGCACAATCAGCCCCAGCATTTT. It encodes CSARRHNQPQHF.

The genes are TRBV28 and TRBJ2-7; D is tentatively TRBD1 or TRBD2 (5 bases each). V shed 7 bases and J shed 8 bases, with 21 bases lying between them. Germline V CDR1 and CDR2: MDHEN, SYDVKM. CDR3 length equals 14 residues. In nucleotides, the CDR3 is TGTGCCAGCACCGGGACCGCCCTCATCGGCCAGCAGTACTTC. Translating gives CASTGTALIGQQYF.

The chain links TRBV5-1 to TRBJ2-5; possibly TRBD2 for D (5 bases). CDR3 length: 15 residues. Germline V gene lookup returns CDR1 SGHRS and CDR2 YFSETQ. V was trimmed by 4 bases and J by 6 bases, leaving 19 bases between them. The CDR3 sequence: CASSLSFTSPQTQYF. The CDR3 DNA is TGCGCCAGCAGCCTATCATTTACTAGTCCCCAGACCCAGTACTTC.

The rearrangement joins TRBV30 to TRBJ2-4; D may match TRBD1 or TRBD2 (5 bases each). The CDR3 is made up of 15 amino acids. In germline, CDR1 is GTSNPN, CDR2 SVGIG (reference sequence). V dropped 2 bases and J dropped 6 bases, with 17 bases sitting between them. The CDR3 sequence is CAWSLIRGAGNIQYF. As DNA, the CDR3 is TGTGCCTGGAGTCTCATCCGGGGCGCTGGAAACATTCAGTACTTC.

The chain combines TRBV7-6 with TRBJ2-1, with TRBD1 identical over 7 bases. With V trimmed by 1 base and J by 0 bases, 3 bases remained unmatched. Germline CDR1 is SGHVS and CDR2 is FNYEAQ. The length of the CDR3 is 16 residues. Here the CDR3 reads CASSLGTGDSYNEQFF. The CDR3 DNA follows: TGTGCCAGCAGCTTAGGCACAGGGGACTCCTACAATGAGCAGTTCTTC.

J is TRBJ2-7 and V is TRBV2; no firm D call. Germline loops: CDR1 SNHLY, CDR2 FYNNEI. This CDR3 is built from 13 residues. Trimming took off 8 bases at V and 6 bases at J, with 17 bases between the two ends. The CDR3 here is CASQGFTGSEQYF. The CDR3 coding sequence is TGTGCCAGCCAAGGTTTCACGGGCTCCGAGCAGTACTTC.

The V call is TRBV12-3 or TRBV12-4, the J call TRBJ2-7, with 14 nucleotides matching TRBD2. V lost 5 bases, J lost 6 bases, and 9 bases stayed unmatched. This CDR3 is built from 16 residues. CDR3 region: CASSGYGTSGSVEQYF. DNA of the CDR3: TGTGCCAGCAGTGGATACGGGACTAGCGGGAGTGTCGAGCAGTACTTC.

The rearrangement joins TRBV20-1 to TRBJ1-2; the D gene is possibly TRBD1 (5 bases). Germline-derived CDR1 and CDR2 are DFQATT and SNEGSKA (reference sequence). The V end lost 6 bases, the J end lost 4 bases, and 12 bases lay between the germline ends. The CDR3 has 12 residues. CDR3 sequence: CSASTGPYGYTF. DNA for the CDR3: TGCAGTGCATCTACAGGCCCCTATGGCTACACCTTC.

Ten or more counts support this clonotype. The chain couples TRBV5-1 to TRBJ2-7, with 7 bases matching TRBD2. Germline V lookup: CDR1 SGHRS, CDR2 YFSETQ. Germline trimming cut 5 bases from V and 4 bases from J; bases unmatched to any gene: 6. The CDR3 covers 13 residues. The CDR3 sequence: CASRPAGTYEQYF. CDR3 nucleotide sequence: TGCGCCAGCAGGCCAGCGGGAACGTACGAGCAGTACTTC. Supplemented by reference TRBV5-1 and TRBJ2-7, the full variable domain reads KAGVTQTPRYLIKTRGQQVTLSCSPISGHRSVSWYQQTPGQGLQFLFEYFSETQRNKGNFPGRFSGRQFSNSRSEMNVSTLELGDSALYLCASRPAGTYEQYFGPGTRLTVT.

The chain employs TRBV15 and TRBJ1-2; D is perhaps TRBD1 (6 bases). Deletions cut 3 bases from V and 2 bases from J, with 10 bases between. From germline, CDR1 is LNHNV and CDR2 YYDKDF (reference sequence). The CDR3 sequence is 14 residues long. The CDR3 reads CATSRLGANYGYTF. The CDR3 DNA follows: TGTGCCACCAGCAGGCTGGGGGCCAACTATGGCTACACCTTC.

This clonotype was recorded a few times. The chain combines TRBV9 with TRBJ1-6, with D unclear. The CDR3 is 15 residues long. The V and J ends lost 2 bases and 6 bases respectively, with 12 bases between them. Looked up from germline, CDR1 is SGDLS and CDR2 is YYNGEE. CDR3 DNA: TGTGCCAGCAGCGTGAATTCGGGGTCTAATTCACCCCTCCACTTT. Protein product: CASSVNSGSNSPLHF.

This clonotype was counted only a few times. This chain connects TRBV5-1 to TRBJ2-1; either TRBD1 or TRBD2 may fit D (6 bases each). V was clipped by 4 bases and J by 4 bases, with 12 bases between them. Germline assignment: CDR1 SGHRS and CDR2 YFSETQ. CDR3 length equals 14 residues. CDR3 amino acids: CASSGGGTYNEQFF. Written as DNA, the CDR3 is TGCGCCAGCAGCGGAGGGGGGACGTACAATGAGCAGTTCTTC.

This clonotype was counted at least ten times. The chain couples TRBV29-1 to TRBJ2-3, with 8 bases matching TRBD2. There are 14 residues in the CDR3. Germline lookup yields CDR1 SQVTM and CDR2 ANQGSEA. J gave up 5 bases and V 5 bases, and 9 bases lay outside the gene matches. The chain's CDR3 is CSVSSVGRGDTQYF. As DNA, the CDR3 is TGCAGCGTTTCGTCAGTCGGGAGGGGAGATACGCAGTATTTT.

The chain uses TRBV20-1 and TRBJ2-1; 9 nucleotides agree with TRBD2. V trimming: 8 bases; J trimming: 6 bases; junction bases outside the gene matches: 8. CDR3 length equals 13 residues. Germline V gene lookup returns CDR1 DFQATT and CDR2 SNEGSKA (reference sequence). CDR3 DNA sequence: TGCAGTCTAGGCGGGAGGGCCGCCAATGAGCAGTTCTTC. This translates into CSLGGRAANEQFF.

This clonotype was observed a few times. The V call is TRBV5-6, the J call TRBJ2-5; unclear D gene. Trimming shortened V by 4 bases and J by 2 bases, and 6 bases separated the two germline ends. The CDR3 consists of 12 residues. Germline V gives CDR1 SGHDT, CDR2 YYEEEE. The CDR3 DNA sequence: TGTGCCAGCAGCGCCCGGCAAGAGACCCAGTACTTC. This translates into CASSARQETQYF.

The chain is built from TRBV5-1 and TRBJ2-7, with TRBD2 identical over 7 bases. The V segment lost 0 bases and the J segment 4 bases; nucleotides outside the gene matches: 7. This CDR3 region has 15 residues. Germline V gene lookup returns CDR1 SGHRS and CDR2 YFSETQ. CDR3 loop: CASSLDGGSLYEQYF. The DNA of the CDR3 is TGCGCCAGCAGCTTGGATGGCGGGAGCTTGTACGAGCAGTACTTC.

The chain employs TRBV2 and TRBJ2-3; 9 bases map to TRBD2. Trimming removed 7 bases from V and 6 bases from J; junction bases left unmatched: 8. The CDR3 is 14 residues long. Per the germline V gene, CDR1 is SNHLY and CDR2 is FYNNEI. CDR3 region: CASTAGGPWDTQYF. The CDR3, as DNA: TGTGCCAGCACCGCGGGAGGGCCGTGGGATACGCAGTATTTT.

This clonotype was seen many times. The chain employs TRBV27 and TRBJ2-5; no firm D call. The germline V and J ends were trimmed by 10 bases and 5 bases, with 11 bases remaining between them. In germline, CDR1 is MNHEY, CDR2 SMNVEV (reference sequence). The CDR3 covers 11 residues. CDR3 sequence (DNA): TGTGCCACCCGACGCATCGAGACCCAGTACTTC. This encodes CATRRIETQYF.

Of note for this clonotype: The junction does not match germline at one end; this may be a read error. The rearrangement uses TRBV7-9 and TRBJ2-7, with D perhaps matching TRBD1 or TRBD2 (5 bases each). The CDR3 runs 13 residues. Looked up from germline, CDR1 is SEHNR and CDR2 is FQNEAQ (reference sequence). The CDR3 is CAGSSYGTHEQYF. In DNA form, the CDR3 reads TGTGCCGGCAGCTCTTACGGGACCCACGAGCAGTACTTC.